This TCR beta chain came from a study of blood T cell repertoires in COVID-19. Whole-study context: Sites in the United States, Italy and Spain provided acute and convalescent COVID-19 samples. The cDNA or gDNA used as material had been derived from T cells, B-cell-depleted T cells, or PBMCs.

CDR1 and CDR2 (germline): SNHLY, FYNNEI. The V and J ends lost 1 base and 0 bases respectively, with 9 bases between them. This CDR3 has 15 residues. Authors' analysis steps: Amplifying reference gene primers gave estimates of nucleated cell counts. The assay was immunoSEQ multiplex PCR, and TCRdb's table has in-frame clones only and misses some. V, J and clone size were drawn from that table, and D and trimming were deduced from the DNA. The sample lists fewer than 200,000 clones, about 87% seen once, with approximately 24% in the top ten. Sequenced material: peripheral blood. This chain connects TRBV2 to TRBJ1-2; possibly TRBD1 for D (6 bases). This TCR came from a man aged 55 to 70 with acute or convalescent COVID-19. CDR3 loop: CASSEGGGSNYGYTF. As DNA, the CDR3 is TGTGCCAGCAGTGAAGGAGGGGGTTCTAACTATGGCTACACCTTC. The full variable domain, completed using reference TRBV2 and TRBJ1-2, is EPEVTQTPSHQVTQMGQEVILRCVPISNHLYFYWYRQILGQKVEFLVSFYNNEISEKSEIFDDQFSVERPDGSNFTLKIRSTKLEDSAMYFCASSEGGGSNYGYTFGSGTRLTVV.